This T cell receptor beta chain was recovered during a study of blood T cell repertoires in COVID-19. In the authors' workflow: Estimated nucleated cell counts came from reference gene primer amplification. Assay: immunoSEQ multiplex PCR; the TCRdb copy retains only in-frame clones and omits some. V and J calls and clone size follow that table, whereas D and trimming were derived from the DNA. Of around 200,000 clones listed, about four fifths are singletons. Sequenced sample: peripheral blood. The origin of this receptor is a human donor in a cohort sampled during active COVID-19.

The CDR3 protein is CAWEGGGIGNTIYF. The CDR3 DNA sequence: TGTGCCTGGGAAGGTGGAGGGATTGGAAACACCATATATTTT. This chain uses TRBV30 with TRBJ1-3; no firm D call. Trimming cost V 5 bases and J 3 bases, with 14 bases left between them. Germline CDR1 is GTSNPN and CDR2 is SVGIG (reference sequence). The CDR3 is made up of 14 amino acids.